This T cell receptor (beta chain) is from a study of molecular identifiers for immune sequencing clone quantification (dated by TCRdb to the late 2010s). About the investigation overall: For a replicate experiment, RNA from approximately 20,000 or 100,000 naive CD8 T cells was divided into five aliquots, of which four were sequenced. This methods study benchmarked molecular-identifier clustering-based TCR repertoire sequencing (MIDCIRS) and TCR RNA copy counting, using CD8 T cells to do so.

The protocol used for the library was PCR. TCRdb lists the instrument as Illumina HiSeq 4000. Preparation of bulk TCR libraries followed a previously described approach, with the TCR primers listed in Table S5. Purification of total RNA was performed with the Qiagen AllPrep DNA/RNA kit. Before analysis, reads from multiple sequencing runs of the same library were pooled. As for how the authors treated the data: Reads were retained only if the reads had an exact TCR constant sequence, and the retained reads were trimmed to 150 nt and grouped according to their 12-nt molecular barcodes. Reads inside each barcode group were sub-clustered using a 15% Levenshtein threshold, and a quality-weighted consensus sequence was constructed for each RNA molecule. Non-functional sequences were excluded, and lower-count sequences lying one edit away from another sequence were also excluded. Barcode sub-clusters with fewer than 20% of the maximum read count were removed, based on fitting two negative binomial distributions. TCRdb handled the public reads itself, with Q25 trimming in fastp and clone calling in MiXCR, and kept productive beta chains. Every entry covers one CDR3 protein and lists the most common genes and DNA from its rows. TCRdb assigned the V and J calls; the authors' analysis was not used. Present in this sample are about 640,000 distinct CDR3 sequences, about 20% of which were seen just once. The leading ten clones occupy 0.85% of the sample.

In this sample, this clonotype turned up many times. The antigen it recognizes is unknown. No quality values exist for individual bases; no much larger clone is one base distant. The investigation overall reported the following: When barcode sub-clustering was omitted, TCR diversity was inflated by chimeric consensus sequences, with chimeras reaching as high as 47%. Spiked-in Jurkat TCR RNA equal to a single cell's worth was reported to be detectable even within 1,100,000 naive CD8 T cells. Spiked-in Jurkat TCR RNA (approximately 10 copies' worth), which is not part of the donor repertoire, was contained in the naive libraries. In CMV-specific effector cells, clones with more than 20 RNA copies contained over 99% of molecules, whereas in naive cells such clones contained under 1% of molecules. About three recovered TCR RNA copies per cell were obtained by modeling, versus roughly 10 by digital PCR, implying a capture efficiency of about 30%. The sizes of highly expanded clones could end up underestimated when identical TCR molecules share a barcode.

Including the terminal cysteine and phenylalanine, the CDR3 comprises 16 residues. The retained sequence is limited to the CDR3, 48 bases, with the frame set at the first base. V is pared back by 3 bases and J by 2 bases, with 13 bases lying between the germline termini. Libraries of naive CD8 T cells were generated from about 19,000 to 1,100,000 sorted cells, with 10%, 30% or 50% of the purified RNA used. Naive CD8 T cells, defined as CD8+CD4-CCR7+CD45RA+, were FACS-sorted into RLT Plus buffer on a BD FACSAria II. To test detection sensitivity, Jurkat RNA equivalent to more than 8 TCR copies was spiked into samples of roughly 19,000-1,000,000 naive CD8 T cells. CD8 T cells were enriched with RosetteSep CD8+ T Cell Enrichment Cocktail and Ficoll-Paque, followed by ACK red cell lysis.

The origin of this receptor is a human donor in good health. Some libraries in this study had Jurkat cell RNA spiked in. The sample was naive CD8+ T cells from blood, with Jurkat cell RNA spiked in. The sample's cell subset or site label, in plain terms: FACS-sorted CD8+CD4-CCR7+CD45RA+ naive T cells. This receptor chain uses TRBV12-3 or TRBV12-4 and TRBJ2-2, with no confident D gene call. The nucleotide sequence reads TGTGCCAGCAGTTTTTGGGGTTACGAAAACACCGGGGAGCTGTTTTTT. Translated, it reads CASSFWGYENTGELFF.